This T cell receptor beta chain was documented in a study of early T cells in non-severe SARS-CoV-2 infection. Study-wide context: Sequenced bulk RNA came from whole blood that was unsorted, and chains were unpaired.

The study's findings and limits: Anti-spike CD8 responses were favored in VDJdb matching, and private and CD4 specificities were missed.

Individual cDNA molecules were tagged with unique molecular identifiers, the study reported. TCRdb itself ran the 5' RACE reads through MiXCR, one entry per CDR3 protein. The sample comprises 55,000 to 75,000 distinct CDR3 sequences, roughly 10% of which are singletons, and roughly a sixth rests with the top ten. V lost 5 bases to trimming and J lost 3 bases; unmatched junction nucleotides: 3. The CDR3 totals 12 residues. Per germline, CDR1 SQVTM and CDR2 ANQGSEA. This clonotype was counted only a few times. The antigen remains undetermined. The source is an adult who was a healthcare worker with PCR-confirmed SARS-CoV-2 infection or an uninfected control (not recorded which). This chain uses TRBV29-1 with TRBJ2-7; 8 bases agree with TRBD2. The sample was whole blood, taken at baseline. The chain's CDR3 is CSVSGGDYEQYF. The CDR3 region has the DNA TGCAGCGTTAGCGGGGGTGACTACGAGCAGTACTTC.